This T cell receptor beta chain was obtained from a study of T cells in Graves' hyperthyroidism and ophthalmopathy. Using RNA transcripts as the source, TCR beta CDR3 regions were amplified. Carried out on the TCR CDR3, a first-round RT-PCR used the HTBI primer set. TCRdb redid the calling of the multiplex PCR reads with MiXCR, one entry per CDR3 protein. Of roughly 700,000 distinct CDR3 sequences detected, around 15% appear once; the ten largest clones hold 10% to 13%. Findings and limits, study-wide: Blood held most thyroid clonotypes expanded above 0.001 frequency.

V was pared by 7 bases and J by 0 bases, with 16 bases between. The CDR3 length is 16 residues. Germline CDR1 is LNHDA and CDR2 is SQIVND (reference sequence). Of note for this clonotype: Antigen: not known.

The sample consisted of blood. The J gene is TRBJ1-5, the V gene TRBV19, with D unresolved. The receptor was isolated from a young woman with Graves' hyperthyroidism. The CDR3 reads CASNWRSDYSNQPQHF. DNA of the CDR3: TGTGCCAGTAATTGGAGGTCGGACTATAGCAATCAGCCCCAGCATTTT.